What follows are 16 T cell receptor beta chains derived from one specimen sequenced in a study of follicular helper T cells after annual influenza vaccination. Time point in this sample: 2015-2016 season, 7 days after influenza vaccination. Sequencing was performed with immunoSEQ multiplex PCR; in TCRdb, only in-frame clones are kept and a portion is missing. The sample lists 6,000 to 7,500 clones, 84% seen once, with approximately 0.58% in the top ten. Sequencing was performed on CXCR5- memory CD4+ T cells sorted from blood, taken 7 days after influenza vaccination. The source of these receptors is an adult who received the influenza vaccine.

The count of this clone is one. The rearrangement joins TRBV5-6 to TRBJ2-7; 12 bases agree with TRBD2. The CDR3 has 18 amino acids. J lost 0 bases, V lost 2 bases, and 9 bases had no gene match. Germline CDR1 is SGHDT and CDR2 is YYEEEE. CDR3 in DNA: TGTGCCAGCAGCTTTCTAGCGGGGGGGTCGTCTATCTCCTACGAGCAGTACTTC. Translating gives CASSFLAGGSSISYEQYF.

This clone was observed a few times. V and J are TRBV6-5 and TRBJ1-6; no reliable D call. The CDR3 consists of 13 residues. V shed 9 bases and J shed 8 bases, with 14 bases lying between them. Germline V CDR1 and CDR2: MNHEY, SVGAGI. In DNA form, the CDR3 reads TGTGCCAGTTTGAGAGGGAGGGATTCACCCCTCCACTTT. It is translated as CASLRGRDSPLHF.

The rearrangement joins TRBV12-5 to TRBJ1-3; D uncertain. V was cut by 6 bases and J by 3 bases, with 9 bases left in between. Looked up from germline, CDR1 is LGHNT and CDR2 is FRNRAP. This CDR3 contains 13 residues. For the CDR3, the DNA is TGTGCTAGTGGACCCCCGATTGGAAACACCATATATTTT. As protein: CASGPPIGNTIYF.

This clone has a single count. Here the CDR3 reads CASSPPSGSTQTGELFF. The CDR3 DNA follows: TGTGCCAGCTCACCCCCCTCGGGTTCAACACAGACCGGGGAGCTGTTTTTT. The chain recombines TRBV18 with TRBJ2-2; no reliable D call. The CDR3 covers 17 residues. CDR1 and CDR2 from the germline V gene are KGHSH and LQKENI. Trimming removed 3 bases at V and 5 bases at J, with 19 bases between.

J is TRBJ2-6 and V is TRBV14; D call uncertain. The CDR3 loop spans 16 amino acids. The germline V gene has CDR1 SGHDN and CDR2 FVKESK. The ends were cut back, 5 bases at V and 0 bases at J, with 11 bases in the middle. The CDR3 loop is CASSKQTSSGANVLTF. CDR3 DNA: TGTGCCAGCAGCAAACAGACAAGCTCTGGGGCCAACGTCCTGACTTTC.

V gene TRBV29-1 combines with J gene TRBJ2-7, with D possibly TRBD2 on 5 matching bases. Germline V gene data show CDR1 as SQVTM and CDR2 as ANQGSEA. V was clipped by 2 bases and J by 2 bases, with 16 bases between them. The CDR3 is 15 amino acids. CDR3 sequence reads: CSVEIGERRPYEQYF. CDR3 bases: TGCAGCGTTGAAATCGGGGAGCGGCGACCCTACGAGCAGTACTTC.

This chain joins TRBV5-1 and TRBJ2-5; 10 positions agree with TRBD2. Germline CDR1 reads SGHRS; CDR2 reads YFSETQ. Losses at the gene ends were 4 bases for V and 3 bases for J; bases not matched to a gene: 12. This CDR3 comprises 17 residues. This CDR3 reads CASSPVGSGGAEETQYF. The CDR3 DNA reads TGCGCCAGCAGCCCAGTGGGCAGCGGGGGGGCCGAAGAGACCCAGTACTTC. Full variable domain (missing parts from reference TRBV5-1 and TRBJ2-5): KAGVTQTPRYLIKTRGQQVTLSCSPISGHRSVSWYQQTPGQGLQFLFEYFSETQRNKGNFPGRFSGRQFSNSRSEMNVSTLELGDSALYLCASSPVGSGGAEETQYFGPGTRLLVL.

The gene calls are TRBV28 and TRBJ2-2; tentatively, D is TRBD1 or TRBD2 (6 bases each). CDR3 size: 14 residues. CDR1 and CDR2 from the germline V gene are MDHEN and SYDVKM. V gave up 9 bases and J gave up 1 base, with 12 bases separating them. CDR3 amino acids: CASLGGGNTGELFF. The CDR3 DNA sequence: TGTGCCAGTTTGGGGGGCGGGAACACCGGGGAGCTGTTTTTT.

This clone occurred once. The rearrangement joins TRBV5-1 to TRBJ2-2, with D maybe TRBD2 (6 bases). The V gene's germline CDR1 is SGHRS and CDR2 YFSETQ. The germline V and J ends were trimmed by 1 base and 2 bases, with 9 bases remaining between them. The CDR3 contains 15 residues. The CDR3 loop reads CASSLSGENTGELFF. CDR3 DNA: TGCGCCAGCAGCTTGTCGGGAGAAAACACCGGGGAGCTGTTTTTT.

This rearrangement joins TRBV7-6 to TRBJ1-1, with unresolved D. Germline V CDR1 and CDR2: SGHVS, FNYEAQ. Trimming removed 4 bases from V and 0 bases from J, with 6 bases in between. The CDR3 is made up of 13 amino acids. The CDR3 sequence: CASSSTVNTEAFF. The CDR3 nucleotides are TGTGCCAGCAGCTCGACGGTGAACACTGAAGCTTTCTTT.

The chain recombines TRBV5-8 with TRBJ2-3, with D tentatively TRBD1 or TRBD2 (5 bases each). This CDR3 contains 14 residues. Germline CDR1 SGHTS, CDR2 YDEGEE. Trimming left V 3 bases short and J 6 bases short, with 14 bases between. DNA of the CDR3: TGTGCCAGCAGCTCCGGTCCCGGGGCCGATACGCAGTATTTT. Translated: CASSSGPGADTQYF.

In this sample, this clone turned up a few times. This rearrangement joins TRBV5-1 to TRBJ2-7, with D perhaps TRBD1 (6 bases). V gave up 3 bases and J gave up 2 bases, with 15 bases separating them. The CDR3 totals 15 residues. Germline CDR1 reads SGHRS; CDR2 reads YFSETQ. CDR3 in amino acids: CASSSGPTGAYEQYF. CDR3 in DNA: TGCGCCAGCAGCTCTGGACCGACAGGAGCCTACGAGCAGTACTTC.

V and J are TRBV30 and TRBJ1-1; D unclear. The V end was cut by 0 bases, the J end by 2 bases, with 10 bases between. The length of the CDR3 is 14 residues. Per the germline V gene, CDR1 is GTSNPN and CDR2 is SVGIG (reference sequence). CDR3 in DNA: TGTGCCTGGAGTGTACCGGAGGGAAACACTGAAGCTTTCTTT. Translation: CAWSVPEGNTEAFF.

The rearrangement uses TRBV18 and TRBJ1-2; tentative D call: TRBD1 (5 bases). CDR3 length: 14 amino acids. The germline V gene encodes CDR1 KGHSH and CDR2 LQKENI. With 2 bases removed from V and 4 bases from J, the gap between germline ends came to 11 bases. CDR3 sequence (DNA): TGTGCCAGCTCACCAAGGGGTGAGCCCTATGGCTACACCTTC. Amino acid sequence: CASSPRGEPYGYTF.

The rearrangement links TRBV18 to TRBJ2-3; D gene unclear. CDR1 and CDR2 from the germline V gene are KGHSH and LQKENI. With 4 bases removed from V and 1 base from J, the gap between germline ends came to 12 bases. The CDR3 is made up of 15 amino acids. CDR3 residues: CASSLGLSGTDTQYF. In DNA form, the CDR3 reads TGTGCCAGCTCACTGGGGTTAAGCGGCACAGATACGCAGTATTTT.

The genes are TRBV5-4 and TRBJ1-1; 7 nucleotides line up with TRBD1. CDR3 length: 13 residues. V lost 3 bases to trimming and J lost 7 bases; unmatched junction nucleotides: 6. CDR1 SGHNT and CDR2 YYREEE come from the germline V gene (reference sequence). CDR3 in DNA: TGTGCCAGCAGCTCAAACACAGGGGTTGAAGCTTTCTTT. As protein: CASSSNTGVEAFF.